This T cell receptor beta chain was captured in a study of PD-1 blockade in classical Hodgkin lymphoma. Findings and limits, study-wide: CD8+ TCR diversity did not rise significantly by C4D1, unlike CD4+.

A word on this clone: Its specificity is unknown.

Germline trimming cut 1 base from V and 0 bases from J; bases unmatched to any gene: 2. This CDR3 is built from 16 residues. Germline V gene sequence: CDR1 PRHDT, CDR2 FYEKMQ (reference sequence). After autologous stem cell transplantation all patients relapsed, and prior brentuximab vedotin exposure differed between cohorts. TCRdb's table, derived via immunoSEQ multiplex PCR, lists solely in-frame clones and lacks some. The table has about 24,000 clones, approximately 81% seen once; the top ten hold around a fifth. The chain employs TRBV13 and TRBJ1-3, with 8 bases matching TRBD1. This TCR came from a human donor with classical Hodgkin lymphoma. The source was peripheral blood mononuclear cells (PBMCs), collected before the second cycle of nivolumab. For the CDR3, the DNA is TGTGCCAGCAGCTTAGATGGACAGGGCTCTGGAAACACCATATATTTT. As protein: CASSLDGQGSGNTIYF.